This is a list of T cell receptor beta chains from one sample in a study of regulatory T cells in long-lasting Graves disease. From the multiplex PCR reads, TCRdb called clonotypes with MiXCR, one entry per CDR3 protein. This table has 400,000 to 500,000 distinct CDR3 sequences, 16% appearing once. The data were also submitted as part of a second study, on T cells in Graves' hyperthyroidism and ophthalmopathy.

Sequenced material: peripheral blood mononuclear cells (PBMCs), taken at new diagnosis, from a patient treated with antithyroid drugs. The receptors originated from a woman in her 30s with Graves disease. Each CDR3 is given with its conserved first and last residue. The order of the fields is D gene, V gene, J gene, clone size, CDR3 DNA, CDR3 protein. A D gene is named only where the DNA matches it firmly. Clone size is shown for a subset of rows, as once, few, many or a class of expanded clone.

TRBD2	TRBV27	TRBJ2-3	-	TGTGCCAGCAGTTTATCGGGGGGACTAGCGGGACCCACAGATACGCAGTATTTT	CASSLSGGLAGPTDTQYF
TRBD2	TRBV7-2	TRBJ2-1	many	TGTGCCAGCAGCCCGCCGGGGGGGGGGAATGAGCAGTTCTTC	CASSPPGGGNEQFF
TRBD1	TRBV5-6	TRBJ1-1	many	TGTGCCAGCAGCTTGCGGGACAGCTTTGAAGCTTTCTTT	CASSLRDSFEAFF
-	TRBV28	TRBJ2-6	-	TGTGCCAGCAGTTGGCAGGGGGGTGGGGCCAACGTCCTGACTTTC	CASSWQGGGANVLTF
-	TRBV7-9	TRBJ2-3	few	TGTGCCAGCAGCTCCATGGGTTGGGCAGATACGCAGTATTTT	CASSSMGWADTQYF
TRBD2	TRBV9	TRBJ2-3	many	TGTGCCAGCAGCGGTACAGCGGGAGGCCCTACAGATACGCAGTATTTT	CASSGTAGGPTDTQYF
TRBD1	TRBV28	TRBJ1-2	many	TGTGCCAGCAGTTTTGAATCGGGCGGCAGGGGGGCCTATGGCTACACCTTC	CASSFESGGRGAYGYTF
-	TRBV20-1	TRBJ2-5	many	TGCAGTGCTACACTACCGTACCAAGAGACCCAGTACTTC	CSATLPYQETQYF
-	TRBV10-3	TRBJ1-1	many	TGTGCCATCAGTGAGTTAAGGGGGGATAACGCTGAAGCTTTCTTT	CAISELRGDNAEAFF
-	TRBV30	TRBJ1-1	many	TGTGCCTCTAATCTCCGGAGGAGGGCTGAAGCTTTCTTT	CASNLRRRAEAFF